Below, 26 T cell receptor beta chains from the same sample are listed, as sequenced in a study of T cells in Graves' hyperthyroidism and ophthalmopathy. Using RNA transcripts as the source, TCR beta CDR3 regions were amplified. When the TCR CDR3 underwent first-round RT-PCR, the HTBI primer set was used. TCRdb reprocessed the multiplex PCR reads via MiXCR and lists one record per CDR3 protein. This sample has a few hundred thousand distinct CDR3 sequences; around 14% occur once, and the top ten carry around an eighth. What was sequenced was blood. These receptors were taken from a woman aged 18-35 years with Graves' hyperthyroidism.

CDR3 protein: CASSLATRTATNEKLFF. The CDR3 DNA sequence: TGTGCCAGCAGCTTAGCCACACGGACAGCAACTAATGAAAAACTGTTTTTT. J is TRBJ1-4 and V is TRBV7-2; possibly TRBD1 for D (6 bases). V lost 0 bases and J 0 bases, leaving 11 bases between the germline ends. Germline V gives CDR1 SGHTA, CDR2 FQGNSA. This CDR3 is 17 amino acids long.

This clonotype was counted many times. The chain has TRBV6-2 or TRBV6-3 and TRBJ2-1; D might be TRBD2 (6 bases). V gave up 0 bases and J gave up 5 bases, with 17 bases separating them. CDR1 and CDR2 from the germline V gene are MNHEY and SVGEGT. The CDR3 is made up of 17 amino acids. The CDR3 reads CASSYSAEPGTHNEQFF. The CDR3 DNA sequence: TGTGCCAGCAGTTACTCAGCGGAACCTGGGACTCACAATGAGCAGTTCTTC.

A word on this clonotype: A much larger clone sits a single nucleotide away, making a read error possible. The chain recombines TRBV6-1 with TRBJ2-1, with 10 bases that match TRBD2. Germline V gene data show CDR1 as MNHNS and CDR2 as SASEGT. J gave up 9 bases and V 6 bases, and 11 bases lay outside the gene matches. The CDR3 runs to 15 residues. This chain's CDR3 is CASRSEAGGQSEQFF. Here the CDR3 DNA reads TGTGCCAGCAGGTCGGAAGCGGGGGGGCAGAGTGAGCAGTTCTTC.

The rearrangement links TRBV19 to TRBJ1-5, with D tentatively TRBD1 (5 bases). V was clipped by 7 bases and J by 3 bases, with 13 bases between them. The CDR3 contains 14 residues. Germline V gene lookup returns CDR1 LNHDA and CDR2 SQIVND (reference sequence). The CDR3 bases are TGTGCCAGTACCCCGGGACCCATCAATCAGCCCCAGCATTTT. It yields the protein CASTPGPINQPQHF.

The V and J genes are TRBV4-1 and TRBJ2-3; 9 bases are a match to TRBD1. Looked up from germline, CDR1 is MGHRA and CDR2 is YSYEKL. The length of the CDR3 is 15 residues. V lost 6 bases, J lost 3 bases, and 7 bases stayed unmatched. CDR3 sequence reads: CASSRGQGLTDTQYF. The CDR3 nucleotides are TGCGCCAGCAGTCGGGGACAGGGCTTAACAGATACGCAGTATTTT.

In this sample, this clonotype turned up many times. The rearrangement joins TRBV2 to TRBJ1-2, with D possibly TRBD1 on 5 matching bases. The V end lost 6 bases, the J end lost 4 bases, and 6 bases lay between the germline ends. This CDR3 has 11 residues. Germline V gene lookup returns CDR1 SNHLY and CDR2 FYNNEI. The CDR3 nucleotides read TGTGCCAGCAGGACAGTCTATGGCTACACCTTC. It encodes CASRTVYGYTF.

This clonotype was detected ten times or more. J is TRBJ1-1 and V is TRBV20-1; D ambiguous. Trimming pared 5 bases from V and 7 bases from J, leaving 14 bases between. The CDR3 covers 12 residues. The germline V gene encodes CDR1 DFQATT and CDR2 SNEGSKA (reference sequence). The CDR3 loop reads CSAAGMGSEAFF. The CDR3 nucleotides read TGCAGTGCTGCCGGGATGGGCAGTGAAGCTTTCTTT.

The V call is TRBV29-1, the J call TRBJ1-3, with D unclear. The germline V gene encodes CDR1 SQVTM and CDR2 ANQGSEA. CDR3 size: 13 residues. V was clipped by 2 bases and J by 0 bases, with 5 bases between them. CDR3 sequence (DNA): TGCAGCGTTGAACAGTACTCTGGAAACACCATATATTTT. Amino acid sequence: CSVEQYSGNTIYF.

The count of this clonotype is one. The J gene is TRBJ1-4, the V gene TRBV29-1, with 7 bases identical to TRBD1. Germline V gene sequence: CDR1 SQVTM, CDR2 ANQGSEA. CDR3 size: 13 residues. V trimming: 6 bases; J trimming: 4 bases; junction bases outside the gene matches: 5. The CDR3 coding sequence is TGCAGCGTCTCGACAGGGCTTAATGAAAAACTGTTTTTT. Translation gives CSVSTGLNEKLFF.

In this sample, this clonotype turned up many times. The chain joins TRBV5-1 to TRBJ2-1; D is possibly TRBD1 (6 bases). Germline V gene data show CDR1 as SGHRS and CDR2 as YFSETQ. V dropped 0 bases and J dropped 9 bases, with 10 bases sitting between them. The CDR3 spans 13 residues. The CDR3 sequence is CASSLVGAREQFF. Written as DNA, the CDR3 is TGCGCCAGCAGCTTGGTGGGGGCGCGTGAGCAGTTCTTC.

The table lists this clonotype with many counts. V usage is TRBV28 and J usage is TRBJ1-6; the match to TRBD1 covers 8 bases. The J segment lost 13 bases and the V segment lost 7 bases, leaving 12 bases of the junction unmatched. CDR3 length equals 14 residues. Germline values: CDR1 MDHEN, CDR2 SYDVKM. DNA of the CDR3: TGTGCCAGCACCCCCGACAGGGGTGTAGTGCCCCTCCACTTT. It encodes CASTPDRGVVPLHF. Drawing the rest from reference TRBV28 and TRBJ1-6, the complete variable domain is DVKVTQSSRYLVKRTGEKVFLECVQDMDHENMFWYRQDPGLGLRLIYFSYDVKMKEKGDIPEGYSVSREKKERFSLILESASTNQTSMYLCASTPDRGVVPLHFGNGTRLTVT.

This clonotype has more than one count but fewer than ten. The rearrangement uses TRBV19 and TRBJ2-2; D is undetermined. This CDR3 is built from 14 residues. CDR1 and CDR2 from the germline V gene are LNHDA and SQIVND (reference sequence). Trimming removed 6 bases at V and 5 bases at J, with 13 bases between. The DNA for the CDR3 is TGTGCCAGTAGCCTCTCTTTGCGAACCGGGGAGCTGTTTTTT. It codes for CASSLSLRTGELFF.

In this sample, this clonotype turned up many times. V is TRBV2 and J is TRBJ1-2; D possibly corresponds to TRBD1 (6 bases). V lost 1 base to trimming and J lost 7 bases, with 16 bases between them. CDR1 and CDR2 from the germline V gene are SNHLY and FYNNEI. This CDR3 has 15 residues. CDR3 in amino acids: CASSEEILGAGGYTF. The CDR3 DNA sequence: TGTGCCAGCAGTGAAGAAATCCTGGGGGCTGGTGGCTACACCTTC.

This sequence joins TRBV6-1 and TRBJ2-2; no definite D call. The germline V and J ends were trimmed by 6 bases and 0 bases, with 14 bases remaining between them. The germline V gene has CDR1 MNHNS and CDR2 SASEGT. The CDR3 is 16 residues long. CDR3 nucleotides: TGTGCCAGCAGCGTTCACAAGAACGCGAACACCGGGGAGCTGTTTTTT. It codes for CASSVHKNANTGELFF.

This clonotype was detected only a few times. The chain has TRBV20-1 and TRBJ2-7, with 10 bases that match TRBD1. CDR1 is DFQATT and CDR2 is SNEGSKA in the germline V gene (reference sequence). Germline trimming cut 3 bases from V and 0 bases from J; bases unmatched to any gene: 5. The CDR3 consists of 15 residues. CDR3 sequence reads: CSARDRGKSSYEQYF. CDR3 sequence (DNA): TGCAGTGCTAGGGACAGGGGGAAAAGCTCCTACGAGCAGTACTTC.

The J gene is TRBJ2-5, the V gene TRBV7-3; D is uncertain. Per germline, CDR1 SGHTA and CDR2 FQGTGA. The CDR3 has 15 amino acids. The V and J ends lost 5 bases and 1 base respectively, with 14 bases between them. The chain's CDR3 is CASSLMPGGQETQYF. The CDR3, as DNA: TGTGCCAGCAGCCTAATGCCCGGTGGCCAAGAGACCCAGTACTTC.

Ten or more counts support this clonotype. This CDR3 reads CASSASSGEQFF. CDR3 DNA sequence: TGTGCCAGCAGCGCCAGCAGTGGGGAGCAGTTCTTC. V is TRBV7-3 and J is TRBJ2-1; D uncertain. CDR3 size: 12 residues. V dropped 5 bases and J dropped 10 bases, with 12 bases sitting between them. Germline V gene data show CDR1 as SGHTA and CDR2 as FQGTGA.

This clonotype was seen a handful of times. CDR3 sequence (DNA): TGTGCCAGCAGTTATCTGATTAATCAGCCCCAGCATTTT. This encodes CASSYLINQPQHF. V usage is TRBV6-2 or TRBV6-3 and J usage is TRBJ1-5; the D is unclear. This CDR3 has 13 residues. Germline V gene lookup returns CDR1 MNHEY and CDR2 SVGEGT. V was cut by 3 bases and J by 4 bases, with 7 bases left in between.

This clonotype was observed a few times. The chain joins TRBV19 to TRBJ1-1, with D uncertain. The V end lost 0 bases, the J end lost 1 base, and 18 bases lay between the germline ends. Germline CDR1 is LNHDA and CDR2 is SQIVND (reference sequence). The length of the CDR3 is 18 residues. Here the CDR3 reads CASSIDLWVTKSNTEAFF. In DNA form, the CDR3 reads TGTGCCAGTAGTATAGATCTGTGGGTGACTAAGTCGAACACTGAAGCTTTCTTT.

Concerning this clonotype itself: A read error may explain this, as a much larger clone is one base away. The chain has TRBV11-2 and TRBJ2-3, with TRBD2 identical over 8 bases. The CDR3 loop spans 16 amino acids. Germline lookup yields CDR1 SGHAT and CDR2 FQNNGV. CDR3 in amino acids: CANSLAGGGPGDTQYF. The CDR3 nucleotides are TGTGCCAACAGCTTAGCCGGCGGGGGGCCGGGGGATACGCAGTATTTT.

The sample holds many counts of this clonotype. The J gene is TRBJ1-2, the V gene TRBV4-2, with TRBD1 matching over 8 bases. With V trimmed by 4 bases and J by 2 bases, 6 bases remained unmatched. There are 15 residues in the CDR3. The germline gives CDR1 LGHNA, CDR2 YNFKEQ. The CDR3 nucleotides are TGTGCCAGCAGCCTAGGACAGGGAGAAAACTATGGCTACACCTTC. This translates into CASSLGQGENYGYTF.

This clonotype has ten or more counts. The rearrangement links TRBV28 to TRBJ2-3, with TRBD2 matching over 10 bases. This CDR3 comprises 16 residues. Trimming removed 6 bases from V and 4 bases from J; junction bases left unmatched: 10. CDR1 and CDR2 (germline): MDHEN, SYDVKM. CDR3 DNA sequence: TGTGCCAGCAGCCCCGGGGTAGCGGGAGGCGCAGATACGCAGTATTTT. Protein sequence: CASSPGVAGGADTQYF. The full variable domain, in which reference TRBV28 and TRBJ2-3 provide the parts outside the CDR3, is DVKVTQSSRYLVKRTGEKVFLECVQDMDHENMFWYRQDPGLGLRLIYFSYDVKMKEKGDIPEGYSVSREKKERFSLILESASTNQTSMYLCASSPGVAGGADTQYFGPGTRLTVL.

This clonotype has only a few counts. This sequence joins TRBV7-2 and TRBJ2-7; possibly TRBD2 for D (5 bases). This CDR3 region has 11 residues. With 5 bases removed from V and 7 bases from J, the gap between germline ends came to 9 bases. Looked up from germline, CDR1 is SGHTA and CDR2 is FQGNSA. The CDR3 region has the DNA TGTGCCAGCAGCATGTGGGAGGAGCAGTACTTC. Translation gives CASSMWEEQYF.

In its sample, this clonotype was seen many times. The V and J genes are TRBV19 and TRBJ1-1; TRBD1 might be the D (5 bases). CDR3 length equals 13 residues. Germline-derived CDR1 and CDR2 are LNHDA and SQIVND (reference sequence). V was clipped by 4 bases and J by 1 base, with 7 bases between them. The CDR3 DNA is TGTGCCAGTAGTACCGGGGCGAACACTGAAGCTTTCTTT. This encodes CASSTGANTEAFF.

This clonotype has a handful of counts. CDR3: CASSPTQQPGQIQNSPLHF. The CDR3 region has the DNA TGTGCCAGCAGTCCTACCCAGCAACCCGGACAAATTCAGAATTCACCCCTCCACTTT. The chain couples TRBV27 to TRBJ1-6, with D possibly TRBD1 on 5 matching bases. The CDR3 loop spans 19 amino acids. Trimming left V 5 bases short and J 7 bases short, with 27 bases between. Germline-derived CDR1 and CDR2 are MNHEY and SMNVEV (reference sequence).

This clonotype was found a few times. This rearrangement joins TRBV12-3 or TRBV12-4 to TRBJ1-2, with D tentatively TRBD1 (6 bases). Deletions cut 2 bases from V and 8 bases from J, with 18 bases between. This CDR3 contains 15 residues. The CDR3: CASSLLLLGAGGYTF. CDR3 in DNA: TGTGCCAGCAGTTTATTGTTGTTGGGGGCGGGAGGCTACACCTTC.